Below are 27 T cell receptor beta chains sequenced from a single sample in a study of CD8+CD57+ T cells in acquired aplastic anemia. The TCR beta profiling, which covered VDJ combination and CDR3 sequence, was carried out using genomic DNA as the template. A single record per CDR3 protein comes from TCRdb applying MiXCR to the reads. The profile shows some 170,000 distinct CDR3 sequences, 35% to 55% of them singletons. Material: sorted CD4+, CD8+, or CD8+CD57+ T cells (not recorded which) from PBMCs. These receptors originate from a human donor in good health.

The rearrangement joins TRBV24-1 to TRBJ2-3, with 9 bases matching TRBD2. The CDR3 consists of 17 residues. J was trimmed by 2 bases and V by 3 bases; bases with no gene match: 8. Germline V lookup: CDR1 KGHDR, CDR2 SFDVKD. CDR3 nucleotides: TGTGCCACCAGTGATACCCTAGCGGGACCGTACACAGATACGCAGTATTTT. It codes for CATSDTLAGPYTDTQYF.

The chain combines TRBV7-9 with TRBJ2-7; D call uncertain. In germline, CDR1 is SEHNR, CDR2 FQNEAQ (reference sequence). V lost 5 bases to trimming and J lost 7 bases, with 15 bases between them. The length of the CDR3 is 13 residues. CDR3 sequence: CASSNTGHREQYF. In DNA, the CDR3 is TGTGCCAGCAGCAACACCGGGCATCGGGAGCAGTACTTC. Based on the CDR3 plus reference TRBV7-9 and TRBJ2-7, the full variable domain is DTGVSQNPRHKITKRGQNVTFRCDPISEHNRLYWYRQTLGQGPEFLTYFQNEAQLEKSRLLSDRFSAERPKGSFSTLEIQRTEQGDSAMYLCASSNTGHREQYFGPGTRLTVT.

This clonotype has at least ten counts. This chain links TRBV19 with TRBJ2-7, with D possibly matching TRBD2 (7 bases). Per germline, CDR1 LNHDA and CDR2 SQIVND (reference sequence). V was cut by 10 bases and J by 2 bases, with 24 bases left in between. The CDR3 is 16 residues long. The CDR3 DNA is TGTGCCACCAGAAAAAGGGGGGGCGAAGAGACCTACGAGCAGTACTTC. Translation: CATRKRGGEETYEQYF.

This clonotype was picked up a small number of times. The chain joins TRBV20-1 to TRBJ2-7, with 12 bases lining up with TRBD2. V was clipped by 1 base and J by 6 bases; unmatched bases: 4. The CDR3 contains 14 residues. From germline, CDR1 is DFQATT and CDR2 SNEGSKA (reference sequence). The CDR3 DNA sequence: TGCAGTGCTAGAGGACTAGCGGGAGTAAGCGAGCAGTACTTC. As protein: CSARGLAGVSEQYF.

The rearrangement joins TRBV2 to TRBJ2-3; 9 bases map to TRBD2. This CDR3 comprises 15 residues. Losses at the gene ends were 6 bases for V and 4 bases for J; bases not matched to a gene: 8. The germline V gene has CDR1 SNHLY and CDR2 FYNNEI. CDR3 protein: CASSKLAGRADTQYF. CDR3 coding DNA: TGTGCCAGCAGCAAGCTAGCGGGGCGCGCAGATACGCAGTATTTT.

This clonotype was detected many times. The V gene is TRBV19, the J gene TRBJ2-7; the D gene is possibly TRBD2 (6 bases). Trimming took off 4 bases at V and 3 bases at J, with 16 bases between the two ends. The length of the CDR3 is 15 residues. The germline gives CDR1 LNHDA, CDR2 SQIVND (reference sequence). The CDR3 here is CASSRDWKRNYEQYF. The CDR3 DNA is TGTGCCAGTAGTAGGGACTGGAAAAGAAACTACGAGCAGTACTTC.

The CDR3 spells CASSEGRDEQYF. CDR3 nucleotide sequence: TGTGCCAGCAGTGAAGGCAGGGACGAGCAGTACTTC. The chain couples TRBV2 to TRBJ2-7; weak D call: TRBD1 (5 bases). There are 12 residues in the CDR3. Germline lookup yields CDR1 SNHLY and CDR2 FYNNEI. With 1 base removed from V and 5 bases from J, the gap between germline ends came to 6 bases. The full variable domain, with the rest looked up from reference TRBV2 and TRBJ2-7, is EPEVTQTPSHQVTQMGQEVILRCVPISNHLYFYWYRQILGQKVEFLVSFYNNEISEKSEIFDDQFSVERPDGSNFTLKIRSTKLEDSAMYFCASSEGRDEQYFGPGTRLTVT.

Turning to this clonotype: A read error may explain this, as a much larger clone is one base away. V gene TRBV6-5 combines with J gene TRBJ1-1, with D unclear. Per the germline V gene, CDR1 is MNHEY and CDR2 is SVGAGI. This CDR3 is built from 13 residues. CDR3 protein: CASSYSTNIEAFF. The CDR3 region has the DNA TGTGCCAGCAGTTACTCAACGAACATTGAAGCTTTCTTT.

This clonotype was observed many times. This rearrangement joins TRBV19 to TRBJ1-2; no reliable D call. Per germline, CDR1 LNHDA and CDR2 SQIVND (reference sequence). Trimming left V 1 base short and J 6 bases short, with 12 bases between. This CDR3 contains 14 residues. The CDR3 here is CASSIGRGGHGYTF. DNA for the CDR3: TGTGCCAGTAGTATAGGTCGCGGAGGTCATGGCTACACCTTC.

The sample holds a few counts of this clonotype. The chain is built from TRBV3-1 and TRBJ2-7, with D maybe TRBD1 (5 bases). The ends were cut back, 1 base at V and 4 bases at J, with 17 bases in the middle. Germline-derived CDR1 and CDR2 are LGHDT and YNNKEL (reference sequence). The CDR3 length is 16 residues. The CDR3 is CASSQAGMLKGYEQYF. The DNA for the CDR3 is TGTGCCAGCAGCCAAGCAGGGATGTTAAAGGGATACGAGCAGTACTTC.

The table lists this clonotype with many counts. In DNA form, the CDR3 reads TGTGCCAGCAGCCAAGGAGGGATGTTCTACGAGCAGTACTTC. Its translation: CASSQGGMFYEQYF. The chain has TRBV5-4 and TRBJ2-7; possible D gene TRBD2, 6 bases. Germline lookup yields CDR1 SGHNT and CDR2 YYREEE (reference sequence). CDR3 length equals 14 residues. The V gene lost 4 bases and the J gene lost 3 bases, with 14 bases spanning the gap.

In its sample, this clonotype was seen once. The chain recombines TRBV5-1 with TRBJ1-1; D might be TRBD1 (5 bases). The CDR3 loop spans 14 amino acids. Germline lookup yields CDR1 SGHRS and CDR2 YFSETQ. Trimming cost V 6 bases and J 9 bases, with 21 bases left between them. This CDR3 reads CASTPELTGTKAFF. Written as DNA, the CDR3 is TGCGCCAGCACCCCTGAACTCACCGGGACGAAAGCTTTCTTT.

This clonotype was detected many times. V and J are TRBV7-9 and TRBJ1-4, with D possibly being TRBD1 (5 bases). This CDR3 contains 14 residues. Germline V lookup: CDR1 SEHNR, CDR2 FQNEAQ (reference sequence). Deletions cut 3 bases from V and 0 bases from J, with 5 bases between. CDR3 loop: CASSLTATNEKLFF. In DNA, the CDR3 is TGTGCCAGCAGCTTGACAGCAACTAATGAAAAACTGTTTTTT.

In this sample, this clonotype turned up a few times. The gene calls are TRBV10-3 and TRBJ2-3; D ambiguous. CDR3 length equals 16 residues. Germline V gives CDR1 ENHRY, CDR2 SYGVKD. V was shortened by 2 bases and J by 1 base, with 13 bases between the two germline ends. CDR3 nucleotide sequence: TGTGCCATCAGTGAGGGTTTGGCTCCAGGCACAGATACGCAGTATTTT. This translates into CAISEGLAPGTDTQYF.

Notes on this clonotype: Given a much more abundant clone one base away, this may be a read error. CDR3 loop: CASSLDRSSGSYEQHF. The CDR3 DNA reads as TGTGCCAGCAGCTTGGACAGATCAAGCGGGTCGTACGAGCAGCACTTC. J is TRBJ2-7 and V is TRBV5-6; D possibly corresponds to TRBD2 (6 bases). Germline V gene data show CDR1 as SGHDT and CDR2 as YYEEEE. The CDR3 is 16 amino acids.

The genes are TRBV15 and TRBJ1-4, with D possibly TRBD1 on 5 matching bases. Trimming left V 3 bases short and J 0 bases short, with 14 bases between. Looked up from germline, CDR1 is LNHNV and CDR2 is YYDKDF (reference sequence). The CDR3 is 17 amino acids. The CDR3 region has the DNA TGTGCCACCAGCAGCCCGACAGCCTACACAACTAATGAAAAACTGTTTTTT. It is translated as CATSSPTAYTTNEKLFF.

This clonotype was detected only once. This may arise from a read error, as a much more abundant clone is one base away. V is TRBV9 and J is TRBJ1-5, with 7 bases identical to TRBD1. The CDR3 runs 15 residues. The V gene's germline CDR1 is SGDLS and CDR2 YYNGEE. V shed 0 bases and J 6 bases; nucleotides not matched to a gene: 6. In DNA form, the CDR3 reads TGTGCCAGCAGCGTAGCAGGGGGGATAAGTCAGCCCCAGCATTTT. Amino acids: CASSVAGGISQPQHF.

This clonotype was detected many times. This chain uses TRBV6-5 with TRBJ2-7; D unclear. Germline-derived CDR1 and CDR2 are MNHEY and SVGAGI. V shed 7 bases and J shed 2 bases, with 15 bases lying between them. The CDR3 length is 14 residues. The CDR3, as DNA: TGTGCCAGCAAGGGTCGACAAAACCCCTACGAGCAGTACTTC. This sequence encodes CASKGRQNPYEQYF.

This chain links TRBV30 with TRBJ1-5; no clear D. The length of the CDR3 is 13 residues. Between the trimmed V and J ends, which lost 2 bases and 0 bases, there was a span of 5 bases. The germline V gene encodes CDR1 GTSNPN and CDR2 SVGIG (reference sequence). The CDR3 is CAWSSVSNQPQHF. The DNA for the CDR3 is TGTGCCTGGAGTTCCGTTAGCAATCAGCCCCAGCATTTT.

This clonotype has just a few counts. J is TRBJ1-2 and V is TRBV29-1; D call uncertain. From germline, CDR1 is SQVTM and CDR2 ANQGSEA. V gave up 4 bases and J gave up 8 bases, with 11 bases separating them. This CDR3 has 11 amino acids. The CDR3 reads CSVGGSGGYTF. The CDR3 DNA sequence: TGCAGCGTTGGTGGTTCTGGGGGCTACACCTTC. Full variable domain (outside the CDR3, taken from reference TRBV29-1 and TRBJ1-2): SAVISQKPSRDICQRGTSLTIQCQVDSQVTMMFWYRQQPGQSLTLIATANQGSEATYESGFVIDKFPISRPNLTFSTLTVSNMSPEDSSIYLCSVGGSGGYTFGSGTRLTVV.

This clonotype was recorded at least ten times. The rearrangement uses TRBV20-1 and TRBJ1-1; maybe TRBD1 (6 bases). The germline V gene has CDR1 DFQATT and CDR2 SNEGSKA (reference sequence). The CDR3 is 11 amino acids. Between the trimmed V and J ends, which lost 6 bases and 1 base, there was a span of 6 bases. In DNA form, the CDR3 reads TGCAGTGCGGGGGCGAACACTGAAGCTTTCTTT. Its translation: CSAGANTEAFF.

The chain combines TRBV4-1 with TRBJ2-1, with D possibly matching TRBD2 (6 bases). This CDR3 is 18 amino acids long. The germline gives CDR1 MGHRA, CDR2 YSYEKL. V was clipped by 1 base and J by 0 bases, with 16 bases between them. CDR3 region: CASSQGVGGKSSYNEQFF. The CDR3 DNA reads TGCGCCAGCAGCCAAGGTGTCGGGGGAAAAAGCTCCTACAATGAGCAGTTCTTC.

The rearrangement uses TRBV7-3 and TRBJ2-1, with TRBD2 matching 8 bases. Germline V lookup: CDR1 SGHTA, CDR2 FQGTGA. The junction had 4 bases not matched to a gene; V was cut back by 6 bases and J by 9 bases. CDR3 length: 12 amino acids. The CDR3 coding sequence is TGTGCCAGCAGTTCGGGGGGGAGTGAGCAGTTCTTC. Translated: CASSSGGSEQFF.

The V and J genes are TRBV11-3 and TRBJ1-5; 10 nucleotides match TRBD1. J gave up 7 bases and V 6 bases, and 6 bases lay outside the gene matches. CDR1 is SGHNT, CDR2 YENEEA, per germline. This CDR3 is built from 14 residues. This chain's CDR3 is CASRGGTGAQPQHF. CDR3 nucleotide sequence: TGTGCCAGCAGGGGAGGGACAGGGGCACAGCCCCAGCATTTT.

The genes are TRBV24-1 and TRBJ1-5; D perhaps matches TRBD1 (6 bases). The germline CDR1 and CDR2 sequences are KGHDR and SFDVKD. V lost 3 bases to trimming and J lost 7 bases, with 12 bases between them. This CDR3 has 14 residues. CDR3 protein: CATSDHRVGQPQHF. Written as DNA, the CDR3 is TGTGCCACCAGTGATCACAGGGTAGGGCAGCCCCAGCATTTT.

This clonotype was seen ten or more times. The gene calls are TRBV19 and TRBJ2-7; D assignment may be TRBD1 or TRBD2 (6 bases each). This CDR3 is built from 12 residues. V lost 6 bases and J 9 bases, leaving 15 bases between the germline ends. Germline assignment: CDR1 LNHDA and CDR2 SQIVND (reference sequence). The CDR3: CASSSGAGGQYF. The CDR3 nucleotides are TGTGCCAGTAGCTCGGGGGCTGGCGGGCAGTACTTC. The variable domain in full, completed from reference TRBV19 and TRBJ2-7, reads DGGITQSPKYLFRKEGQNVTLSCEQNLNHDAMYWYRQDPGQGLRLIYYSQIVNDFQKGDIAEGYSVSREKKESFPLTVTSAQKNPTAFYLCASSSGAGGQYFGPGTRLTVT.

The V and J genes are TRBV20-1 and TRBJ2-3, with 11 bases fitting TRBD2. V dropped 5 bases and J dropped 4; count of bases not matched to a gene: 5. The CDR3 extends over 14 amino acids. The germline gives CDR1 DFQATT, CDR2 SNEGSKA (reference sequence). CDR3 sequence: CSAGPTSGADTQYF. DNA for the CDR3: TGCAGTGCTGGGCCGACTAGCGGGGCAGATACGCAGTATTTT.